The clone carrying this T cell receptor beta chain has just a few counts. This entry comes from a study of OX40 agonist ivuxolimab in advanced cancers. Germline V CDR1 and CDR2: SGHDN, FVKESK. This CDR3 region has 13 residues. Trimming took off 3 bases at V and 7 bases at J, with 13 bases between the two ends. TCRdb keeps only in-frame clones here, not all; method: immunoSEQ multiplex PCR. The sample carries fewer than 100,000 clones, about 79% recorded once. The TCR comes from an adult with an advanced solid tumor such as melanoma, head and neck, liver or kidney cancer. The sample was CD4+ or CD8+ T cells sorted from blood, taken in a trial of the OX40 agonist ivuxolimab. The chain links TRBV14 to TRBJ2-7, with D possibly matching TRBD2 (5 bases). CDR3 sequence: CASSHLTRMEQYF. The CDR3 coding sequence is TGTGCCAGCAGCCACCTCACTAGGATGGAGCAGTACTTC.